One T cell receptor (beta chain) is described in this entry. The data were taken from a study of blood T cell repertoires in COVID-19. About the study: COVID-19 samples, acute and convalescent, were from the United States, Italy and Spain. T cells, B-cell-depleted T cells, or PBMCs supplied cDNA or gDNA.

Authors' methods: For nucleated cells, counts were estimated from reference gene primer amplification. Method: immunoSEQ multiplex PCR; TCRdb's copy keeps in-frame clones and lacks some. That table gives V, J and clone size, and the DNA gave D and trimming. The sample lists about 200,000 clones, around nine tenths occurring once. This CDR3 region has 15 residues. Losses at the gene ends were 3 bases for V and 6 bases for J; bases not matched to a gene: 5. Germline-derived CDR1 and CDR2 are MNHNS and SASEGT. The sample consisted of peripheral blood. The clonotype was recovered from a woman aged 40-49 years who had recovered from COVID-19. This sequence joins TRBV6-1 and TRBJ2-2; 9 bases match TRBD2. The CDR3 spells CASSEISGSPGELFF. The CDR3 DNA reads TGTGCCAGCAGTGAGATTAGCGGGAGCCCCGGGGAGCTGTTTTTT.